Following are 15 T cell receptor beta chains from one sample sequenced in a study of T cell changes during pregnancy in multiple sclerosis. Only in-frame clones appear in the TCRdb table, and some are missing; sequencing was by immunoSEQ multiplex PCR. The sample holds roughly 80,000 clones; around 93% are singletons and the top ten take more than 1%. Sample: peripheral blood, taken in the first trimester of pregnancy. The receptors here all came from a female donor with multiple sclerosis, enrolled in a pregnancy study.

The chain couples TRBV11-2 to TRBJ2-2; D unresolved. The germline V gene has CDR1 SGHAT and CDR2 FQNNGV. This CDR3 comprises 13 residues. Trimming pared 3 bases from V and 6 bases from J, leaving 8 bases between. CDR3 amino acids: CASSFIGSGELFF. The CDR3 DNA is TGTGCCAGCAGCTTTATCGGGTCCGGGGAGCTGTTTTTT.

The table lists this clone with a count of one. The V call is TRBV5-1, the J call TRBJ2-7; 9 nucleotides align to TRBD2. Germline V CDR1 and CDR2: SGHRS, YFSETQ. V lost 0 bases and J lost 4; bases outside the gene matches: 5. The CDR3 is 15 residues long. CDR3 coding DNA: TGCGCCAGCAGCTTGGCTGCGGGGGGGGCTTACGAGCAGTACTTC. This encodes CASSLAAGGAYEQYF.

This clone was found once. The rearrangement uses TRBV5-1 and TRBJ2-1, with D possibly TRBD1 on 5 matching bases. Germline V gene lookup returns CDR1 SGHRS and CDR2 YFSETQ. V dropped 4 bases and J dropped 6 bases, with 20 bases sitting between them. The CDR3 sequence is 16 residues long. The CDR3 is CASSPLQGIGGNEQFF. DNA for the CDR3: TGCGCCAGCAGCCCCCTTCAGGGTATCGGCGGCAATGAGCAGTTCTTC.

V gene TRBV19 combines with J gene TRBJ2-3, with TRBD1 identical over 9 bases. The CDR3 spans 14 residues. With V trimmed by 6 bases and J by 5 bases, 6 bases remained unmatched. Germline CDR1 reads LNHDA; CDR2 reads SQIVND (reference sequence). DNA for the CDR3: TGTGCCAGTAGATCTACAGGGGGCGGAGATACGCAGTATTTT. The encoded protein is CASRSTGGGDTQYF.

The rearrangement links TRBV6-5 to TRBJ1-6; D gene uncertain. The CDR3 extends over 14 amino acids. Trimming shortened V by 7 bases and J by 10 bases, and 17 bases separated the two germline ends. Germline CDR1 is MNHEY and CDR2 is SVGAGI. The CDR3 loop reads CASTLGGFRSPLHF. CDR3 coding DNA: TGTGCCAGCACCCTAGGCGGGTTCCGGTCACCCCTCCACTTT.

This sequence joins TRBV2 and TRBJ2-1; 9 positions agree with TRBD2. Trimming at V came to 1 base and at J to 7 bases, leaving 11 bases not matched to a gene. Germline CDR1 reads SNHLY; CDR2 reads FYNNEI. This CDR3 has 17 amino acids. The CDR3 DNA sequence: TGTGCCAGCAGTGAAGGAGGCGGGAGGGCCTCTTGGAATGAGCAGTTCTTC. It yields the protein CASSEGGGRASWNEQFF.

The chain recombines TRBV2 with TRBJ2-3, with D hard to call. Germline CDR1 SNHLY, CDR2 FYNNEI. Deletions cut 4 bases from V and 2 bases from J, with 13 bases between. CDR3 size: 15 residues. CDR3 in DNA: TGTGCCAGCAGTGTTCAACAAACTATCACAGATACGCAGTATTTT. This translates into CASSVQQTITDTQYF.

In this sample, this clone turned up once. V usage is TRBV9 and J usage is TRBJ1-3; D unresolved. Looked up from germline, CDR1 is SGDLS and CDR2 is YYNGEE. This CDR3 has 16 residues. Trimming removed 1 base from V and 0 bases from J, with 11 bases in between. CDR3 DNA sequence: TGTGCCAGCAGCGTATCGGCAGGTCCCTCTGGAAACACCATATATTTT. Residues: CASSVSAGPSGNTIYF.

This sequence joins TRBV7-2 and TRBJ2-1; D is perhaps TRBD1 (6 bases). The V and J ends lost 3 bases and 9 bases respectively, with 12 bases between them. Germline V gene lookup returns CDR1 SGHTA and CDR2 FQGNSA. The CDR3 spans 13 residues. The CDR3 reads CASSFPQGTEQFF. The CDR3 region has the DNA TGTGCCAGCAGCTTCCCACAGGGTACTGAGCAGTTCTTC.

This chain connects TRBV2 to TRBJ2-7, with a possible D match to TRBD2 (5 bases). The V and J ends lost 11 bases and 0 bases respectively, with 17 bases between them. Germline V gene sequence: CDR1 SNHLY, CDR2 FYNNEI. The CDR3 has 14 residues. The CDR3 protein is CAAASGGFSYEQYF. The CDR3 DNA sequence: TGTGCCGCAGCGTCTGGCGGGTTCTCCTACGAGCAGTACTTC. The whole variable domain, remainder taken from reference TRBV2 and TRBJ2-7, is EPEVTQTPSHQVTQMGQEVILRCVPISNHLYFYWYRQILGQKVEFLVSFYNNEISEKSEIFDDQFSVERPDGSNFTLKIRSTKLEDSAMYFCAAASGGFSYEQYFGPGTRLTVT.

This rearrangement joins TRBV14 to TRBJ2-7, with D hard to call. Trimming took 4 bases from V and 1 from J, leaving 11 bases between them. CDR3 length: 14 residues. CDR1 is SGHDN and CDR2 is FVKESK in the germline V gene. The CDR3 nucleotides are TGTGCCAGCAGCCTGACTGCCGGTTCCTACGAGCAGTACTTC. It yields the protein CASSLTAGSYEQYF.

This rearrangement joins TRBV7-8 to TRBJ1-1; TRBD1 is a possible D gene (6 bases). The CDR3 has 11 amino acids. CDR1 and CDR2 (germline): SGHVS, FQNEAQ. Trimming stripped 3 bases from V and 11 bases from J, with 10 bases between. Here the CDR3 DNA reads TGTGCCAGCAGCTTCCAGGGGCTCGCTTTCTTT. It translates to CASSFQGLAFF.

V gene TRBV15 combines with J gene TRBJ1-2; D might be TRBD1 (5 bases). The ends were cut back, 1 base at V and 4 bases at J, with 13 bases in the middle. The CDR3 runs to 15 residues. Germline V CDR1 and CDR2: LNHNV, YYDKDF (reference sequence). CDR3 bases: TGTGCCACCAGCAGAGGTCAGGGACTAGTCTATGGCTACACCTTC. It translates to CATSRGQGLVYGYTF.

The chain uses TRBV18 and TRBJ1-5; D ambiguous. CDR1 is KGHSH, CDR2 LQKENI, per germline. This CDR3 is built from 20 residues. With 2 bases removed from V and 0 bases from J, the gap between germline ends came to 23 bases. CDR3 residues: CASSPVASGRSVSSNQPQHF. CDR3 DNA: TGTGCCAGCTCACCAGTAGCGTCCGGACGGAGCGTTTCTAGCAATCAGCCCCAGCATTTT.

The CDR3 bases are TGCGCCAGCAGCTCCGACAGGGCCAACGAGCAGTACTTC. This translates into CASSSDRANEQYF. This chain joins TRBV4-3 and TRBJ2-7, with 7 bases matching TRBD1. Trimming removed 5 bases from V and 5 bases from J; junction bases left unmatched: 6. Germline CDR1 and CDR2: LGHNA and YSLEER. The CDR3 loop spans 13 amino acids.